A selection of T cell receptor beta chains follows, all from one sample in a study of cytomegalovirus exposure and HLA in healthy donors. The assay was immunoSEQ multiplex PCR, and TCRdb's table has in-frame clones only and misses some. Seen here are approximately 150,000 clones, around four fifths observed once, and the top ten hold around 1.3%. The source material was PBMCs. All receptors come from a woman aged 45-59 years in good health and CMV-seronegative. Each CDR3 is given with its conserved first and last residue. D genes are given only for firm matches. Clone size is stated in some rows and not others, as once, few, many or a class when expanded.

TRBD1	few	TRBV10-3	TRBJ1-4	TGTGCCATCAGCAGACAGGGATGGAATGAAAAACTGTTTTTT	CAISRQGWNEKLFF
NA	NA	TRBV29-1	TRBJ2-5	TGCAGCGGCAGACAGCGCCCTGAAGAGACCCAGTACTTC	CSGRQRPEETQYF
NA	once	TRBV9	TRBJ1-1	TGTGCCAGCAGCGTATCGATCGAGACTGAAGCTTTCTTT	CASSVSIETEAFF
TRBD1	NA	TRBV7-9	TRBJ2-6	TGTGCCAGCAGCCGAGGGACAGGGGTTGGGGCCAACGTCCTGACTTTC	CASSRGTGVGANVLTF
TRBD1	once	TRBV23-1	TRBJ1-1	TGCGCCAGCAGTCAATCGAACACAGGGGGCATCACTGAAGCTTTCTTT	CASSQSNTGGITEAFF
NA	NA	TRBV2	TRBJ2-3	TGTGCCAGGGCCAAGGGGCCTCCAGATACGCAGTATTTT	CARAKGPPDTQYF
NA	NA	TRBV28	TRBJ1-5	TGTGCCAGCACCTCTGGGGGCTGGGTTAGCAATCAGCCCCAGCATTTT	CASTSGGWVSNQPQHF
TRBD2	NA	TRBV27	TRBJ2-2	TGTGCCAGCAGCCAAACTAGCGGGAGGCCCGGGGAGCTGTTTTTT	CASSQTSGRPGELFF
NA	NA	TRBV5-6	TRBJ2-5	TGTGCCAGCAGCCCCAGGGCTGGGGAGACCCAGTACTTC	CASSPRAGETQYF
NA	NA	TRBV27	TRBJ2-2	TGTGCCAGCAGTTTAAGCTTCCAGGGTTCCGGGGAGCTGTTTTTT	CASSLSFQGSGELFF
NA	NA	TRBV5-1	TRBJ2-5	TGCGCCAGCAGCTTGAATCTAGCTCAAGAGACCCAGTACTTC	CASSLNLAQETQYF
TRBD1	NA	TRBV6-4	TRBJ2-3	TGTGCCAGCAGTGCCCCCTTAAGACAGGGGTTTCAACTAAACGATACGCAGTATTTT	CASSAPLRQGFQLNDTQYF
NA	NA	TRBV28	TRBJ2-2	TGTGCCAGCAGTTATCTAGGCGGGCGGGGCACCGGGGAGCTGTTTTTT	CASSYLGGRGTGELFF
TRBD2	NA	TRBV9	TRBJ2-6	TGTGCCAGCAGCGAACTAGCGGGGGCCCCGTTGGGTGGGGCCAACGTCCTGACTTTC	CASSELAGAPLGGANVLTF
TRBD2	once	TRBV9	TRBJ2-2	TGTGCCAGCAGCGCACCGGGACTAGCGGGTGTCGGCGGGGAGCTGTTTTTT	CASSAPGLAGVGGELFF
TRBD2	NA	TRBV5-5	TRBJ2-3	TGTGCCAGCAGCCACCGGAGTTTAGCGGGGGGCAGGTCTGATACGCAGTATTTT	CASSHRSLAGGRSDTQYF
TRBD1	NA	TRBV25-1	TRBJ1-4	TGTGCCAGCAGTGAATATAGGGGGCTAAATGAAAAACTGTTTTTT	CASSEYRGLNEKLFF
NA	NA	TRBV14	TRBJ1-2	TGTGCCAGCAGCCAATACACAACCCCTAACTATGGCTACACCTTC	CASSQYTTPNYGYTF
TRBD2	few	TRBV4-3	TRBJ2-1	TGCGCCAGCAGCCAAGAGACTAGCGGGTACTACAATGAGCAGTTCTTC	CASSQETSGYYNEQFF
TRBD1	NA	TRBV7-6	TRBJ2-5	TGTGCCAGCAGCGGAACTCAGGGGGTTCAGACCCAGTACTTC	CASSGTQGVQTQYF
TRBD1	NA	TRBV15	TRBJ1-1	TGTGCCACCAGCAGCCAAATTCCTCGGACAGGGGGAATGAACACTGAAGCTTTCTTT	CATSSQIPRTGGMNTEAFF
NA	NA	TRBV10-3	TRBJ1-4	TGTGCCATCAGTCAGGGGGAAAAACTGTTTTTT	CAISQGEKLFF
NA	NA	TRBV11-1	TRBJ2-7	TGTGCCAGCAGCTTTGGACTCAGTGGGTCCGAGCAGTACTTC	CASSFGLSGSEQYF
TRBD1	NA	TRBV4-3	TRBJ1-2	TGCGCCAGCAGCCTTCAGACAGGGGGTTACTATGGCTACACCTTC	CASSLQTGGYYGYTF
TRBD1	NA	TRBV30	TRBJ1-2	TGTGCCTGGAGAGAAGGGGGCAACTATGGCTACACCTTC	CAWREGGNYGYTF
TRBD1	NA	TRBV5-6	TRBJ2-1	TGTGCCAGCAGACCGGACAGGGGGCCTTACAATGAGCAGTTCTTC	CASRPDRGPYNEQFF
NA	NA	TRBV10-3	TRBJ1-5	TGTGCCTCGGCGTCAGGGGATCAGCCCCAGCATTTT	CASASGDQPQHF
NA	NA	TRBV5-5	TRBJ2-7	TGTGCCAGCAGCTTACTTCCGACAATCTCCTACGAGCAGTACTTC	CASSLLPTISYEQYF
NA	NA	TRBV6-1	TRBJ1-2	TGTGCCAGCAGTGATGTGGGGGCCTATGGCTACACCTTC	CASSDVGAYGYTF
NA	NA	TRBV11-2	TRBJ1-1	TGTGCCAGCAGCCCCCCGGGGGGGATGAACACTGAAGCTTTCTTT	CASSPPGGMNTEAFF
NA	once	TRBV5-1	TRBJ2-1	TGCGCCAGCAGCTCTGGGGGGGGCGATCTGCTCTACAATGAGCAGTTCTTC	CASSSGGGDLLYNEQFF
TRBD1	NA	TRBV7-8	TRBJ1-2	TGTGCCAGCAGCTATGGACAGGCCGACTATGGCTACACCTTC	CASSYGQADYGYTF
NA	NA	TRBV29-1	TRBJ1-5	TGCAGCGTGGGACAAAACAATCAGCCCCAGCGTTTT	CSVGQNNQPQRF
TRBD1	NA	TRBV18	TRBJ2-7	TGTGCCAGCTCACCGATGCAGGGGGCTAACGAGCAGTACTTC	CASSPMQGANEQYF
TRBD1	few	TRBV9	TRBJ2-7	TGTGCCAGCAGCGCCCTCGGGACAGGGGTGGTCTCCGAGCAGTACTTC	CASSALGTGVVSEQYF
NA	NA	TRBV6-5	TRBJ1-2	TGTGCCAGCAGTTACCTGGACAGTAACCTAAGTGGCTACACCTTC	CASSYLDSNLSGYTF
NA	NA	TRBV28	TRBJ1-1	TGTGCCAGCAGGGGCCAGACGTCAGGCACTGAAGCTTTCTTT	CASRGQTSGTEAFF
TRBD1	few	TRBV13	TRBJ1-4	TGTGCCAGCAGCCACAGGGGCGCTAATGAAAAACTGTTTTTT	CASSHRGANEKLFF
NA	NA	TRBV13	TRBJ2-5	TGTGCCAGCAGCTTAGGAGGACTCGGCATGGAGACCCAGTACTTC	CASSLGGLGMETQYF
NA	NA	TRBV18	TRBJ1-2	TGTGCCAGCTCACCGCGGTGGCAGGGGTATGGCTACACCTTC	CASSPRWQGYGYTF
TRBD2	NA	TRBV19	TRBJ2-1	TGTGCCAGTAGTATAGCGCGGAGCGGGAGGGCCGGTGAGCAGTTCTTC	CASSIARSGRAGEQFF
TRBD1	NA	TRBV9	TRBJ2-1	TGTGCCAGCAGCGGGTCGGGGGGGACAGGGGGCAAGTGGTCCTACAATGAGCAGTTCTTC	CASSGSGGTGGKWSYNEQFF
TRBD2	NA	TRBV7-3	TRBJ2-3	TGTGCCAGCAGCCACGGGACTAGCGGGTCCACAGATACGCAGTATTTT	CASSHGTSGSTDTQYF
TRBD1	NA	TRBV10-1	TRBJ1-2	TGCGCCAGCCAGGGACAGGGAAAGGGGTATTATGGCTACACCTTC	CASQGQGKGYYGYTF
TRBD1	NA	TRBV11-2	TRBJ1-1	TGTGCCAGCACCCGGGACAGGCAGAACACTGAAGCTTTCTTT	CASTRDRQNTEAFF